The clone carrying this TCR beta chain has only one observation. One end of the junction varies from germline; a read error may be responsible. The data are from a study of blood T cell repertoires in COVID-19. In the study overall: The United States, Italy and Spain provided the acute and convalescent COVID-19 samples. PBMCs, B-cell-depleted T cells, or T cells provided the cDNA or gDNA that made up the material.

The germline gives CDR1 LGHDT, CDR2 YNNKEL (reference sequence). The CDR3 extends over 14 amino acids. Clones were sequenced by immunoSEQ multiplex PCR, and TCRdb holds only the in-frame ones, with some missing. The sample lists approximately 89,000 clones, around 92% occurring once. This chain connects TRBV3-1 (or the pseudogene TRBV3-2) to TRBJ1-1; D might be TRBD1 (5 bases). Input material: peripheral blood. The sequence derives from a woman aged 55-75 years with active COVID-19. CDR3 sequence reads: CASTQASGGTEAFF. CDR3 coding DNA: TGTGCCAGCACCCAAGCATCGGGGGGCACTGAAGCTTTCTTT.